What follows are 20 T cell receptor beta chains derived from one specimen sequenced in a study of human T cells and chemical hapten exposure. TCRdb called the RACE reads again in MiXCR, with one record for every CDR3 protein. Of approximately 260,000 distinct CDR3 sequences listed, 7% to 10% are singletons. This sample's time point: pre-sensitization, week 0. Treatment specified: therapeutic diphenylcyclopropenone sensitization with weekly scalp DPC. The sample consisted of whole blood, taken in connection with sensitization to the hapten diphenylcyclopropenone (DPC). The receptors were gathered from a woman in her thirties or forties with alopecia areata. Some clones in this sample may be carry-over from other donors' samples.

The J gene is TRBJ2-2, the V gene TRBV7-2; 12 positions match TRBD2. V gave up 1 base and J gave up 5 bases; unmatched junction bases: 2. This CDR3 spans 16 amino acids. The germline V gene has CDR1 SGHTA and CDR2 FQGNSA. This CDR3 is CASSLGLAGVTGELFF. In DNA, the CDR3 is TGTGCCAGCAGCTTAGGACTAGCGGGAGTGACCGGGGAGCTGTTTTTT.

J is TRBJ2-7 and V is TRBV2; D unclear. With 7 bases removed from V and 5 bases from J, the gap between germline ends came to 15 bases. The CDR3 runs 13 residues. Per germline, CDR1 SNHLY and CDR2 FYNNEI. The CDR3 nucleotides are TGTGCCAGCACGCCCATCCTTGGGAACGAGCAGTACTTC. Translation: CASTPILGNEQYF.

CDR3 residues: CASSLSLDTDTQYF. In DNA form, the CDR3 reads TGCGCCAGCAGCTTGTCACTAGACACAGATACGCAGTATTTT. V gene TRBV5-1 combines with J gene TRBJ2-3, with a tentative D call TRBD2 (5 bases). Trimming took off 1 base at V and 2 bases at J, with 8 bases between the two ends. The CDR3 runs 14 residues. In germline, CDR1 is SGHRS, CDR2 YFSETQ.

This clonotype has ten or more counts. V usage is TRBV3-1 and J usage is TRBJ2-7; 8 bases agree with TRBD2. The length of the CDR3 is 14 residues. The ends lost 3 bases at V and 2 bases at J; junction bases unmatched: 3. The germline gives CDR1 LGHDT, CDR2 YNNKEL (reference sequence). Here the CDR3 DNA reads TGTGCCAGCAGCCACAGGACTAGCACCTACGAGCAGTACTTC. As protein: CASSHRTSTYEQYF.

This chain joins TRBV2 and TRBJ2-1, with 10 nucleotides matching TRBD2. The trim removed 6 bases at V and 7 bases at J, leaving 9 bases unmatched. This CDR3 region has 15 residues. CDR1 SNHLY and CDR2 FYNNEI come from the germline V gene. The CDR3 bases are TGTGCCAGCAGGGATCTAGCGGGAGTTTGGAATGAGCAGTTCTTC. Translating it yields CASRDLAGVWNEQFF. The complete variable domain, with remaining parts taken from reference TRBV2 and TRBJ2-1, reads EPEVTQTPSHQVTQMGQEVILRCVPISNHLYFYWYRQILGQKVEFLVSFYNNEISEKSEIFDDQFSVERPDGSNFTLKIRSTKLEDSAMYFCASRDLAGVWNEQFFGPGTRLTVL.

V usage is TRBV4-2 and J usage is TRBJ2-7; 7 bases agree with TRBD2. The trim removed 3 bases at V and 2 bases at J, leaving 7 bases unmatched. Germline CDR1 LGHNA, CDR2 YNFKEQ. The CDR3 contains 15 residues. CDR3 in DNA: TGTGCCAGCAGCCAGCCCGGGGGGAGTACCTACGAGCAGTACTTC. Protein sequence: CASSQPGGSTYEQYF.

The J gene is TRBJ2-7, the V gene TRBV29-1, with a possible D match to TRBD2 (5 bases). Trimming pared 0 bases from V and 4 bases from J, leaving 16 bases between. Per germline, CDR1 SQVTM and CDR2 ANQGSEA. CDR3 length: 15 residues. CDR3 sequence: CSVEDRRGIEYEQYF. DNA of the CDR3: TGCAGCGTTGAAGATCGACGAGGGATCGAGTACGAGCAGTACTTC.

This clonotype appeared a few times. V is TRBV6-5 and J is TRBJ1-6; 7 positions match TRBD1. CDR1 is MNHEY and CDR2 is SVGAGI in the germline V gene. There are 15 residues in the CDR3. With 6 bases clipped from V and 8 bases from J, the junction kept 10 bases outside the gene matches. Here the CDR3 reads CASRSTGFGDSPLHF. The DNA for the CDR3 is TGTGCCAGCAGATCGACAGGGTTTGGTGATTCACCCCTCCACTTT.

The chain couples TRBV20-1 to TRBJ1-5; possibly TRBD1 for D (5 bases). Trimming cost V 5 bases and J 4 bases, with 12 bases left between them. CDR1 DFQATT and CDR2 SNEGSKA come from the germline V gene (reference sequence). The CDR3 is 13 amino acids. The CDR3 reads CSAPKGYNQPQHF. The CDR3 nucleotides are TGCAGTGCTCCGAAGGGGTATAATCAGCCCCAGCATTTT.

This clonotype has ten or more counts. The gene calls are TRBV28 and TRBJ2-1; D is undetermined. Trimming left V 6 bases short and J 3 bases short, with 15 bases between. Per the germline V gene, CDR1 is MDHEN and CDR2 is SYDVKM. This CDR3 is built from 15 residues. The CDR3 region has the DNA TGTGCCAGCAGCCTAAAGGGATCTCACTACAATGAGCAGTTCTTC. Translating it yields CASSLKGSHYNEQFF.

The gene calls are TRBV7-3 and TRBJ2-3; 13 positions match TRBD2. Trimming cost V 5 bases and J 8 bases; bases outside gene matches: 13. The CDR3 loop spans 17 amino acids. The germline gives CDR1 SGHTA, CDR2 FQGTGA. The CDR3 protein is CASSPHGTSGTSTTQYF. The CDR3, as DNA: TGTGCCAGCAGCCCCCACGGGACTAGCGGGACCTCGACTACGCAGTATTTT.

The chain recombines TRBV28 with TRBJ2-1; D tentatively fits TRBD1 or TRBD2 (5 bases each). The CDR3 runs 15 residues. The germline CDR1 and CDR2 sequences are MDHEN and SYDVKM. Deletions cut 8 bases from V and 0 bases from J, with 14 bases between. Here the CDR3 reads CASWSGAFSYNEQFF. The CDR3 nucleotides are TGTGCCAGCTGGTCCGGGGCCTTCTCCTACAATGAGCAGTTCTTC. Combining the CDR3 with reference TRBV28 and TRBJ2-1 gives the whole variable domain DVKVTQSSRYLVKRTGEKVFLECVQDMDHENMFWYRQDPGLGLRLIYFSYDVKMKEKGDIPEGYSVSREKKERFSLILESASTNQTSMYLCASWSGAFSYNEQFFGPGTRLTVL.

The chain joins TRBV27 to TRBJ2-3; D perhaps matches TRBD1 (6 bases). Germline CDR1 MNHEY, CDR2 SMNVEV (reference sequence). V lost 6 bases to trimming and J lost 2 bases, with 12 bases between them. The CDR3 contains 14 residues. CDR3 amino acids: CASSQDRFTDTQYF. The CDR3 DNA sequence: TGTGCCAGCAGCCAGGACAGATTCACAGATACGCAGTATTTT.

This clonotype occurred many times. The CDR3: CSVAAQGRQYEQYF. The CDR3 nucleotides are TGCAGCGTTGCCGCCCAGGGTAGGCAATACGAGCAGTACTTC. The chain uses TRBV29-1 and TRBJ2-7; TRBD1 might be the D (5 bases). The V gene's germline CDR1 is SQVTM and CDR2 ANQGSEA. There are 14 residues in the CDR3. Trimming removed 4 bases from V and 4 bases from J, with 17 bases in between.

This rearrangement joins TRBV7-9 to TRBJ2-1, with D possibly being TRBD1 or TRBD2 (5 bases each). V lost 4 bases and J lost 6, with 7 bases in between. The CDR3 spans 12 residues. The germline V gene has CDR1 SEHNR and CDR2 FQNEAQ (reference sequence). CDR3 nucleotides: TGTGCCAGCAGCTACGGGGCCAATGAGCAGTTCTTC. Translation: CASSYGANEQFF.

The chain links TRBV20-1 to TRBJ2-3; maybe TRBD1 (6 bases). This CDR3 is built from 16 residues. Germline CDR1 DFQATT, CDR2 SNEGSKA (reference sequence). With 4 bases removed from V and 3 bases from J, the gap between germline ends came to 20 bases. The CDR3 is CSAKTEGEKITDTQYF. Written as DNA, the CDR3 is TGCAGTGCTAAGACTGAGGGGGAGAAGATTACAGATACGCAGTATTTT.

This clonotype has a count of ten or more. The rearrangement uses TRBV7-3 and TRBJ2-5, with TRBD2 as a possible D gene (5 bases). The CDR3 sequence is 15 residues long. Germline CDR1 SGHTA, CDR2 FQGTGA. Trimming removed 5 bases from V and 5 bases from J, with 18 bases in between. As DNA, the CDR3 is TGTGCCAGCAGCCCCCATGGGGAGCGATGGGAGACCCAGTACTTC. Translated: CASSPHGERWETQYF.

In nucleotides, the CDR3 is TGTGCCAGCAGCCTTGGTCCCGGGACAGGGAGTGAGCAGTTCTTC. Translation: CASSLGPGTGSEQFF. The chain is built from TRBV7-9 and TRBJ2-1, with 9 bases matching TRBD1. Germline V gene lookup returns CDR1 SEHNR and CDR2 FQNEAQ (reference sequence). The V segment lost 5 bases and the J segment 9 bases; nucleotides outside the gene matches: 11. The CDR3 is 15 residues long.

This clonotype was seen only a few times. The chain couples TRBV7-2 to TRBJ2-1; 10 bases are a match to TRBD2. Germline trimming cut 1 base from V and 6 bases from J; bases unmatched to any gene: 3. The CDR3 contains 15 residues. Germline V lookup: CDR1 SGHTA, CDR2 FQGNSA. The CDR3 here is CASSLVAGGLNEQFF. DNA for the CDR3: TGTGCCAGCAGCTTAGTAGCGGGAGGTCTCAATGAGCAGTTCTTC.

The rearrangement joins TRBV7-2 to TRBJ1-2, with D perhaps TRBD1 (5 bases). CDR3 length: 14 residues. Germline CDR1 reads SGHTA; CDR2 reads FQGNSA. Trimming removed 4 bases from V and 4 bases from J, with 13 bases in between. The CDR3 loop is CASSSGTGLYGYTF. In nucleotides, the CDR3 is TGTGCCAGCAGCTCCGGAACGGGGCTCTATGGCTACACCTTC.